The rows below give T cell receptor beta chains drawn from one sample of a study of shared clonotypes between healthy human individuals. The repertoire was sequenced with immunoSEQ multiplex PCR; TCRdb's copy has only in-frame clones and lacks some. This table holds more than 550,000 clones, about two thirds found once. Sequenced: memory CD4+ T cells sorted from blood. Receptors were obtained from a woman in her 30s in good health. Each CDR3 is given with its conserved first and last residue. A D gene is named only where the DNA matches it firmly. Clone size appears in some rows only: once, few, many, or a class for an expanded clone.

TRBJ2-3 NA NA TRBV15 TGTGCCACCATCGGACAGAACACAGATACGCAGTATTTT CATIGQNTDTQYF
TRBJ2-3 TRBD2 few TRBV28 TGTGCCAGCAGTTCTCTAGCGGGCCACACAGATACGCAGTATTTT CASSSLAGHTDTQYF
TRBJ2-5 NA few TRBV2 TGTGCCAGCAGGGGTCAAGGGGAGACCCAGTACTTC CASRGQGETQYF
TRBJ2-3 NA NA TRBV27 TGTGCCAGCAGTTCCCAAGTCCTCGGGGGCACAGATACGCAGTATTTT CASSSQVLGGTDTQYF
TRBJ1-5 NA many TRBV19 TGTGCCAGTAGCGGGACGGACAATCAGCCCCAGCATTTT CASSGTDNQPQHF
TRBJ2-3 TRBD2 NA TRBV28 TGTGCCAGCAGTCTCAGCGTAGCGGGAGATGGGGATACGCAGTATTTT CASSLSVAGDGDTQYF
TRBJ2-4 NA NA TRBV7-8 TGTGCCAGCACCCCAGGAGGTAGTTCAAACATTCAGTACTTC CASTPGGSSNIQYF
TRBJ2-5 NA few TRBV2 TGTGCCAGCACGGGAGAGGAGACCCAGTACTTC CASTGEETQYF
TRBJ2-3 NA NA TRBV11-2 TGTGCCAGCAGCCCAGGAAGTGCGGGAAACACAGATACGCAGTATTTT CASSPGSAGNTDTQYF
TRBJ2-3 NA NA TRBV5-8 TGTGCCAGCAGCTTGGGGGAGAACACAGATACGCAGTATTTT CASSLGENTDTQYF
TRBJ2-5 NA NA TRBV5-4 TGTGCCAGCAGCTTCAGAGGATGGGAGACCCAGTACTTC CASSFRGWETQYF
TRBJ1-4 NA once TRBV6-1 TGTGCCAGCAGAAACGGGGTGGCGACTAATGAAAAACTGTTTTTT CASRNGVATNEKLFF
TRBJ1-1 NA NA TRBV29-1 TGCAGCGTCGATATACAAGGGAGGACTGAAGCTTTCTTT CSVDIQGRTEAFF
TRBJ2-1 TRBD2 few TRBV11-2 TGTGCCAGCAGCTTAGATCTTTGGGCGGGAGAAGGAAATGAGCAGTTCTTC CASSLDLWAGEGNEQFF
TRBJ1-2 NA NA TRBV19 TGTGCCAGTAGTGTCAAACCGGGGCCGGGCGGCTACACCTTC CASSVKPGPGGYTF
TRBJ2-1 NA NA TRBV6-1 TGTGCCAGCAGTGAAGAAACGGAGCCCTACAATGAGCAGTTCTTC CASSEETEPYNEQFF
TRBJ2-1 TRBD2 NA TRBV6-4 TGTGCCAGCAGTGACTCTGGGACTAGCGGCAATGAGCAGTTCTTC CASSDSGTSGNEQFF
TRBJ2-7 NA NA TRBV7-2 TGTGCCAGCAGCTCATCCCTCTACGAGCAGTACTTC CASSSSLYEQYF
TRBJ2-7 NA NA TRBV21-1 TGTGCCAGCAGCAGAGGACAGGGCGGAGAGCAGTACTTC CASSRGQGGEQYF
TRBJ1-2 TRBD1 once TRBV5-1 TGCGCCAGCAGCTTGGGTGCGGCAGGGGGTTACTATGGCTACACCTTC CASSLGAAGGYYGYTF
TRBJ2-7 TRBD2 once TRBV4-2 TGTGCCAGCAGCCAAGGGGGGGCTAGCGGGAGGGGATCGATCGAGCAGTACTTC CASSQGGASGRGSIEQYF
TRBJ1-5 NA NA TRBV7-4 TGTGCCAGCAGCCGCGAGGCGGGGGAAGTGCAGCCCCAGCATTTT CASSREAGEVQPQHF
TRBJ2-4 TRBD1 many TRBV4-1 TGCGCCAGCAGCCCCGGACAGGGGGAGAATAGAGCCAAAAACATTCAGTACTTC CASSPGQGENRAKNIQYF
TRBJ2-3 NA NA TRBV7-2 TGTGCCAGCAGACGGGAGTCAGATACGCAGTATTTT CASRRESDTQYF
TRBJ2-3 NA NA TRBV11-2 TGTGCCAGCAGCGAACTCACAGATACGCAGTATTTT CASSELTDTQYF
TRBJ2-7 NA NA TRBV30 TGTGCCTGGAGCGCCTCCGGTATGGCCTACGAGCAGTACTTC CAWSASGMAYEQYF
TRBJ2-7 NA NA TRBV5-1 TGCGCCAGCAGCTTGCAGGACGGGAACGAGCAGTACTTC CASSLQDGNEQYF
TRBJ1-1 NA NA TRBV5-5 TGTGCCAGCAACACAGGCACTGAAGCTTTCTTT CASNTGTEAFF
TRBJ1-1 NA NA TRBV6-1 TGTGCCATCCTCAGGAACACTGAAGCTTTCTTT CAILRNTEAFF
TRBJ1-4 TRBD1 NA TRBV18 TGTGCCAGCTCACCAACGACAGGGGTTCAAGGTGAAAAACTGTTTTTT CASSPTTGVQGEKLFF
TRBJ2-2 TRBD2 NA TRBV10-3 TGTGCCATCAGTGGACTAGCGCCAGATCCGAACACCGGGGAGCTGTTTTTT CAISGLAPDPNTGELFF
TRBJ2-7 NA NA TRBV6-6 TGTGCCATCAGTCCCGAGACCTGGGCGGTGGAGCAGTACTTC CAISPETWAVEQYF
TRBJ2-7 NA many TRBV7-9 TGTGCCAGCAGCTTATCAGAAGGGTCGCTCGAGCAGTACTTC CASSLSEGSLEQYF
TRBJ2-3 TRBD1 NA TRBV7-9 TGTGCCAGCAGCTTGGCAGGACAGGGCACAGATACGCAGTATTTT CASSLAGQGTDTQYF
TRBJ1-2 NA NA TRBV7-2 TGTGCCAGCAGCTTTTGGGACAACTATGGCTACACCTTC CASSFWDNYGYTF
TRBJ2-3 NA NA TRBV5-1 TGCGCCAGCAGGGGAGTTAGCACAGATACGCAGTATTTT CASRGVSTDTQYF
TRBJ2-7 TRBD2 NA TRBV5-1 TGCGCCAGCTCCTCCCGCGGGAGGGCATACGAGCAGTACTTC CASSSRGRAYEQYF
TRBJ2-1 TRBD1 NA TRBV11-3 TGTGCCAGCAGCCCAAACAGGGGGCCCTACAATGAGCAGTTCTTC CASSPNRGPYNEQFF
TRBJ2-7 TRBD2 few TRBV6-4 TGTGGAGAAGGGGAGGGAAGGGTCCACGAGCAGTACTTC CGEGEGRVHEQYF
TRBJ2-7 TRBD1 NA TRBV5-4 TGTGCCAGCAGCTTGGAGGGACAGCAAAAGGAGCAGTACTTC CASSLEGQQKEQYF
TRBJ1-5 NA NA TRBV6-1 TGTGCCAGCAGGTCCGTAGGTCAGCCCCAGCATTTT CASRSVGQPQHF
TRBJ1-1 NA once TRBV6-1 TGTGCCAGCAAGAGGGGGGGGCCTGAGAACACTGAAGCTTTCTTT CASKRGGPENTEAFF